The 15 T cell receptor beta chains below all came from one sample that was sequenced in a study of T cells after yellow fever vaccination. TCRdb reanalysed the 5' RACE reads using MiXCR and keeps one entry per CDR3 protein. The sample shows 300,000 to 400,000 distinct CDR3 sequences, 6% to 8% of them seen only once. Sequencing was performed on PBMCs, taken 5 days after the yellow fever booster vaccination. The receptors stem from a man under 40 who received the YFV17D yellow fever vaccine.

The rearrangement uses TRBV12-3 or TRBV12-4 and TRBJ1-1; D is perhaps TRBD1 (6 bases). The CDR3 runs 17 residues. With 3 bases removed from V and 4 bases from J, the gap between germline ends came to 21 bases. In DNA form, the CDR3 reads TGTGCCAGCAGTTTTCTCGCTTTGGGGGGCGCGGGCACTGAAGCTTTCTTT. Amino acid sequence: CASSFLALGGAGTEAFF.

Ten or more counts support this clonotype. V gene TRBV7-6 combines with J gene TRBJ2-1; D remains unclear. This CDR3 contains 13 residues. The V gene's germline CDR1 is SGHVS and CDR2 FNYEAQ. V lost 0 bases to trimming and J lost 9 bases, with 9 bases between them. The chain's CDR3 is CASSLALSGEQFF. CDR3 nucleotide sequence: TGTGCCAGCAGCTTAGCTCTAAGTGGTGAGCAGTTCTTC.

This clonotype was observed a few times. This chain uses TRBV3-1 with TRBJ2-3; 13 bases are a match to TRBD2. The CDR3 covers 21 residues. Germline trimming cut 0 bases from V and 5 bases from J; bases unmatched to any gene: 17. CDR1 is LGHDT and CDR2 is YNNKEL in the germline V gene (reference sequence). For the CDR3, the DNA is TGTGCCAGCAGCCAAGAGTATGCAGGACTAGCGGGAGTCCTCGGGATAGATACGCAGTATTTT. Protein: CASSQEYAGLAGVLGIDTQYF.

The rearrangement joins TRBV21-1 to TRBJ2-1; the table's D gene call, TRBD2, was not cross checked with the DNA. TRBV21-1 is recorded as a pseudogene. The length of the CDR3 is 13 residues. CDR3: CASSPPGLAGQFF. Here the CDR3 DNA reads TGTGCCAGCAGCCCCCCGGGACTAGCGGGGCAGTTCTTC.

This clonotype appeared a few times. The V call is TRBV19, the J call TRBJ1-5; TRBD1 aligns across 8 bases. This CDR3 has 17 amino acids. V trimming: 0 bases; J trimming: 5 bases; junction bases outside the gene matches: 9. In germline, CDR1 is LNHDA, CDR2 SQIVND (reference sequence). The CDR3 DNA is TGTGCCAGTAGTATAGATCGCGGCAGGGGGCCTCATCAGCCCCAGCATTTT. Protein: CASSIDRGRGPHQPQHF. The full variable domain, completed using reference TRBV19 and TRBJ1-5, is DGGITQSPKYLFRKEGQNVTLSCEQNLNHDAMYWYRQDPGQGLRLIYYSQIVNDFQKGDIAEGYSVSREKKESFPLTVTSAQKNPTAFYLCASSIDRGRGPHQPQHFGDGTRLSIL.

Ten or more counts support this clonotype. V is TRBV20-1 and J is TRBJ2-2; 7 nucleotides agree with TRBD2. CDR1 is DFQATT and CDR2 is SNEGSKA in the germline V gene (reference sequence). The CDR3 consists of 16 residues. V lost 3 bases, J lost 3 bases, and 10 bases stayed unmatched. In DNA form, the CDR3 reads TGCAGTGCTAGGCGGTTCGCTAGCGGAGACACCGGGGAGCTGTTTTTT. As protein: CSARRFASGDTGELFF.

This clonotype was seen ten or more times. The chain couples TRBV10-2 to TRBJ2-3; D is unclear. V was clipped by 8 bases and J by 2 bases, with 17 bases between them. CDR1 is WSHSY and CDR2 is SAAADI in the germline V gene. The CDR3 is 15 amino acids. This CDR3 is CASDDVYRHTDTQYF. The CDR3 coding sequence is TGCGCCAGCGATGACGTTTATCGACACACAGATACGCAGTATTTT.

At least ten counts were recorded for this clonotype. The chain carries TRBV12-3 or TRBV12-4 and TRBJ2-1, with D unclear. This CDR3 comprises 12 residues. The V and J ends lost 6 bases and 7 bases respectively, with 10 bases between them. The CDR3 spells CASSLTSNEQFF. In DNA, the CDR3 is TGTGCCAGCAGCCTCACCTCAAATGAGCAGTTCTTC.

This clonotype has ten or more counts. This chain links TRBV9 with TRBJ2-5; 8 nucleotides match TRBD2. V lost 0 bases, J lost 6 bases, and 7 bases stayed unmatched. Germline CDR1 and CDR2: SGDLS and YYNGEE. There are 15 residues in the CDR3. The CDR3 DNA reads as TGTGCCAGCAGCGTAGGGGGTAGCGGGACGAAGACCCAGTACTTC. Translating it yields CASSVGGSGTKTQYF.

This clonotype has ten or more counts. The chain recombines TRBV18 with TRBJ2-2; D not resolved. This CDR3 is 14 amino acids long. Germline V CDR1 and CDR2: KGHSH, LQKENI. Trimming shortened V by 3 bases and J by 6 bases, and 11 bases separated the two germline ends. The CDR3 coding sequence is TGTGCCAGCTCACCGGGATCCGAAGCCGGGGAGCTGTTTTTT. It codes for CASSPGSEAGELFF.

A word on this clonotype: At one boundary the junction diverges from the germline segment, which might be a read error. The chain joins TRBV20-1 to TRBJ2-1; 8 nucleotides line up with TRBD2. CDR3 length equals 16 residues. CDR1 and CDR2 (germline): DFQATT, SNEGSKA (reference sequence). CDR3 nucleotide sequence: TGCTGTGCTAGAGATCTCGGGGGACTAGGAGGGTATGAGCAGTTCTTC. It is translated as CCARDLGGLGGYEQFF.

This clonotype occurred a few times. This chain connects TRBV6-6 to TRBJ2-7; D unresolved. In germline, CDR1 is MNHNY, CDR2 SVGAGI (reference sequence). The CDR3 loop spans 13 amino acids. CDR3 nucleotides: TGTGCAACAACCCAGACCCGGTCCTACGAGCAGTACTTC. Its translation: CATTQTRSYEQYF.

This clonotype showed up just a few times. V gene TRBV2 combines with J gene TRBJ2-1; 9 bases map to TRBD1. The CDR3 covers 17 residues. V shed 5 bases, J shed 12 bases, and the junction held 20 bases outside the gene matches. Germline V gene sequence: CDR1 SNHLY, CDR2 FYNNEI. The CDR3 DNA reads TGTGCCAGCAGTAACCTCGCCGGGACAGGGTCCATACGGAGGCAGTTCTTC. It yields the protein CASSNLAGTGSIRRQFF.

In its sample, this clonotype was seen many times. V gene TRBV28 combines with J gene TRBJ2-7, with D perhaps TRBD2 (6 bases). The germline CDR1 and CDR2 sequences are MDHEN and SYDVKM. The CDR3 loop spans 14 amino acids. The ends were cut back, 8 bases at V and 2 bases at J, with 16 bases in the middle. In DNA, the CDR3 is TGTGCCAGCGGGGGAACTAGCCGACCCTACGAGCAGTACTTC. Protein sequence: CASGGTSRPYEQYF.

This chain joins TRBV28 and TRBJ1-2, with TRBD1 matching over 8 bases. CDR1 MDHEN and CDR2 SYDVKM come from the germline V gene. The CDR3 is 15 residues long. The V gene end was trimmed by 2 bases and the J gene end by 6 bases; junction bases not matched to a gene: 8. The CDR3 here is CASSLVGQGLDGYTF. CDR3 nucleotides: TGTGCCAGCAGTTTAGTCGGACAGGGATTGGATGGCTACACCTTC.